Presented here are 5 T cell receptor beta chains from one specimen sequenced in a study of blood T cell repertoires in COVID-19. Assay: immunoSEQ multiplex PCR; the TCRdb copy retains only in-frame clones and omits some. The sample includes fewer than 700,000 clones, about 89% seen only once; the top ten take roughly 7.3%. Sequenced material: peripheral blood. Source of these receptors: a woman between 50 and 59 years old with COVID-19, enrolled during active disease.

The rearrangement joins TRBV18 to TRBJ1-6, with 9 bases that match TRBD1. The CDR3 runs 18 residues. The germline gives CDR1 KGHSH, CDR2 LQKENI. With 1 base clipped from V and 6 bases from J, the junction kept 10 bases outside the gene matches. The CDR3 nucleotides are TGTGCCAGCTCACCACAGGATGACAGGGGGGAGAGTAATTCACCCCTCCACTTT. Residues: CASSPQDDRGESNSPLHF.

The V gene is TRBV6-5, the J gene TRBJ1-5, with D tentatively TRBD1 (5 bases). Trimming shortened V by 4 bases and J by 0 bases, and 10 bases separated the two germline ends. The CDR3 spans 15 residues. Germline V lookup: CDR1 MNHEY, CDR2 SVGAGI. The CDR3 is CASSFGGYSNQPQHF. Here the CDR3 DNA reads TGTGCCAGCAGTTTCGGGGGTTATAGCAATCAGCCCCAGCATTTT.

The chain combines TRBV28 with TRBJ2-3; 7 bases match TRBD1. V was pared by 2 bases and J by 2 bases, with 13 bases of the junction left unmatched. The CDR3 is 18 amino acids. Germline values: CDR1 MDHEN, CDR2 SYDVKM. DNA for the CDR3: TGTGCCAGCAGTTTAGGGCCCCACCGGACAGGTCCCACAGATACGCAGTATTTT. Its protein is CASSLGPHRTGPTDTQYF.

The chain recombines TRBV7-9 with TRBJ1-2; D is undetermined. The CDR3 runs 12 residues. Germline values: CDR1 SEHNR, CDR2 FQNEAQ (reference sequence). The ends were cut back, 5 bases at V and 9 bases at J, with 13 bases in the middle. CDR3 nucleotides: TGTGCCAGCAGCCCCCCCGGGAAACGCTACACCTTC. Its protein is CASSPPGKRYTF.

The chain recombines TRBV30 with TRBJ1-6; D not certain. The V gene's germline CDR1 is GTSNPN and CDR2 SVGIG (reference sequence). CDR3 length: 14 residues. The ends were cut back, 2 bases at V and 6 bases at J, with 11 bases in the middle. The CDR3 protein is CAWSLEQPNSPLHF. DNA of the CDR3: TGTGCCTGGAGTCTGGAACAGCCTAATTCACCCCTCCACTTT.